The 32 T cell receptor beta chains given below trace back to one sample, sequenced in a study of shared clonotypes between healthy human individuals. The method was immunoSEQ multiplex PCR; TCRdb's version includes in-frame clones alone and lacks a portion of them. Here the sample spans millions of clones, around 96% being singletons. CD45RO-negative, CCR7-selected cells formed the naive CD8 fraction, which excluded terminally differentiated effector memory CD45RA+ cells. The sample consisted of naive CD8+ T cells sorted from blood. Source of these receptors: a man in his late teens or twenties in good health.

Comments on this clone: Other nucleotide sequences from this sample produce the same CDR3. As DNA, the CDR3 is TGTGCCAGCAGCTTAGGGACAGGGCTCTACGAGCAGTACTTC. The encoded protein is CASSLGTGLYEQYF. The chain recombines TRBV11-2 with TRBJ2-7; 8 bases align to TRBD1. Germline V gives CDR1 SGHAT, CDR2 FQNNGV. J gave up 3 bases and V 1 base, and 2 bases lay outside the gene matches. This CDR3 spans 14 amino acids.

V gene TRBV2 combines with J gene TRBJ2-7; D possibly corresponds to TRBD1 (5 bases). Germline assignment: CDR1 SNHLY and CDR2 FYNNEI. The CDR3 runs to 14 residues. V was trimmed by 3 bases and J by 3 bases, leaving 12 bases between them. The CDR3 bases are TGTGCCAGCAGTGACCAGGACATACTCTACGAGCAGTACTTC. It yields the protein CASSDQDILYEQYF.

The J gene is TRBJ2-2, the V gene TRBV9; 7 bases are a match to TRBD2. After removal of 4 bases from V and 6 bases from J, the junction contained 3 bases not matched to a gene. The CDR3 is 13 residues long. Germline V gene sequence: CDR1 SGDLS, CDR2 YYNGEE. CDR3 bases: TGTGCCAGCAGCCTTACTAGCGCCGGGGAGCTGTTTTTT. Translated: CASSLTSAGELFF.

J is TRBJ1-4 and V is TRBV11-2, with 8 positions matching TRBD1. From germline, CDR1 is SGHAT and CDR2 FQNNGV. The trim removed 1 base at V and 2 bases at J, leaving 3 bases unmatched. CDR3 size: 16 residues. CDR3 coding DNA: TGTGCCAGCAGCTTAGGGCGGACAGGGACTAATGAAAAACTGTTTTTT. Translated, it gives CASSLGRTGTNEKLFF.

V and J are TRBV5-1 and TRBJ1-1; D remains unclear. Germline lookup yields CDR1 SGHRS and CDR2 YFSETQ. This CDR3 comprises 13 residues. V shed 7 bases and J shed 6 bases, with 16 bases lying between them. The CDR3 here is CASGPEGPPEAFF. The CDR3 DNA sequence: TGCGCCAGCGGACCGGAGGGCCCTCCTGAAGCTTTCTTT.

The chain employs TRBV28 and TRBJ2-4; no firm D call. Trimming cost V 5 bases and J 0 bases, with 11 bases left between them. Germline V lookup: CDR1 MDHEN, CDR2 SYDVKM. The CDR3 sequence is 15 residues long. CDR3 sequence (DNA): TGTGCCAGCAGTGGGGTTGATCTAGCCAAAAACATTCAGTACTTC. This encodes CASSGVDLAKNIQYF.

The chain has TRBV28 and TRBJ2-3; TRBD2 matches 8 bases. Per the germline V gene, CDR1 is MDHEN and CDR2 is SYDVKM. With 7 bases clipped from V and 4 bases from J, the junction kept 7 bases outside the gene matches. The CDR3 spans 14 residues. CDR3 nucleotide sequence: TGTGCCAGCACCCTAGGAGCGGGGGCAGATACGCAGTATTTT. Its protein product is CASTLGAGADTQYF. Full variable domain (remainder filled in from reference TRBV28 and TRBJ2-3): DVKVTQSSRYLVKRTGEKVFLECVQDMDHENMFWYRQDPGLGLRLIYFSYDVKMKEKGDIPEGYSVSREKKERFSLILESASTNQTSMYLCASTLGAGADTQYFGPGTRLTVL.

The CDR3 DNA is TGTGCCAGCAGCTTACGACTCCCGCAAGGTGGATACGAGCAGTACTTC. It specifies CASSLRLPQGGYEQYF. The chain is built from TRBV5-8 and TRBJ2-7; D unresolved. This CDR3 comprises 16 residues. Germline V gene data show CDR1 as SGHTS and CDR2 as YDEGEE. The V gene lost 2 bases and the J gene lost 4 bases, with 19 bases spanning the gap. The whole variable domain, filled in from reference TRBV5-8 and TRBJ2-7, reads EAGVTQSPTHLIKTRGQQATLRCSPISGHTSVYWYQQALGLGLQFLLWYDEGEERNRGNFPPRFSGRQFPNYSSELNVNALELEDSALYLCASSLRLPQGGYEQYFGPGTRLTVT.

The genes are TRBV30 and TRBJ2-7, with 8 bases aligning to TRBD1. The CDR3 loop spans 15 amino acids. Germline V gene lookup returns CDR1 GTSNPN and CDR2 SVGIG (reference sequence). V trimming: 1 base; J trimming: 4 bases; junction bases outside the gene matches: 9. Here the CDR3 reads CAWSAYAGQEYEQYF. DNA of the CDR3: TGTGCCTGGAGTGCCTACGCGGGACAGGAGTACGAGCAGTACTTC.

The chain has TRBV5-4 and TRBJ2-2; a possible D gene is TRBD2 (5 bases). The CDR3 has 14 amino acids. Trimming stripped 5 bases from V and 5 bases from J, with 13 bases between. Germline V gives CDR1 SGHNT, CDR2 YYREEE (reference sequence). The CDR3 DNA reads as TGTGCCAGCAGTTCTGAGGGCTTAACCGGGGAGCTGTTTTTT. The encoded protein is CASSSEGLTGELFF. The full variable domain, completed using reference TRBV5-4 and TRBJ2-2, is ETGVTQSPTHLIKTRGQQVTLRCSSQSGHNTVSWYQQALGQGPQFIFQYYREEENGRGNFPPRFSGLQFPNYSSELNVNALELDDSALYLCASSSEGLTGELFFGEGSRLTVL.

J is TRBJ2-7 and V is TRBV2; perhaps D is TRBD1 or TRBD2 (5 bases each). Trimming took 10 bases from V and 5 from J, leaving 18 bases between them. This CDR3 has 13 residues. Germline values: CDR1 SNHLY, CDR2 FYNNEI. The CDR3 region has the DNA TGTGCCACCAAATCTGAGATGGGACACGAGCAGTACTTC. Translated: CATKSEMGHEQYF.

This chain connects TRBV7-9 to TRBJ2-1; TRBD2 aligns across 7 bases. The CDR3 length is 14 residues. V gave up 1 base and J gave up 6 bases; unmatched junction bases: 3. CDR1 is SEHNR, CDR2 FQNEAQ, per germline (reference sequence). The DNA of the CDR3 is TGTGCCAGCAGCTTAGAACTAGCGCCCAATGAGCAGTTCTTC. Its protein product is CASSLELAPNEQFF.

The rearrangement joins TRBV29-1 to TRBJ2-1, with D uncertain. Germline V lookup: CDR1 SQVTM, CDR2 ANQGSEA. The V end was cut by 5 bases, the J end by 3 bases, with 5 bases between. The CDR3 covers 11 residues. Here the CDR3 DNA reads TGCAGCGTTATGGTCTACAATGAGCAGTTCTTC. This encodes CSVMVYNEQFF.

The chain recombines TRBV5-5 with TRBJ2-5; TRBD2 matches 9 bases. The J segment lost 5 bases and the V segment lost 0 bases, leaving 8 bases of the junction unmatched. CDR1 and CDR2 (germline): SGHKS, YYEKEE (reference sequence). The CDR3 has 16 amino acids. The CDR3 DNA is TGTGCCAGCAGCTTGGCTAGCGGGATGGGGACGGAGACCCAGTACTTC. Translated, it gives CASSLASGMGTETQYF.

This clone was detected only once. The same CDR3 also results from other DNA sequences found in this sample. The chain carries TRBV11-2 and TRBJ1-1; D gene uncertain. Looked up from germline, CDR1 is SGHAT and CDR2 is FQNNGV. V was cut by 3 bases and J by 2 bases, with 4 bases left in between. The CDR3 consists of 12 residues. The CDR3 region has the DNA TGTGCCAGCAGCTTGGAAAACACTGAAGCTTTCTTT. Amino acid sequence: CASSLENTEAFF.

The count of this clone is one. This chain links TRBV5-1 with TRBJ1-1; a possible D gene is TRBD1 (6 bases). The V end lost 3 bases, the J end lost 5 bases, and 17 bases lay between the germline ends. Per germline, CDR1 SGHRS and CDR2 YFSETQ. The CDR3 sequence is 15 residues long. CDR3 region: CASSWDGGGTTEAFF. The CDR3 DNA sequence: TGCGCCAGCAGCTGGGACGGGGGCGGAACGACTGAAGCTTTCTTT. Supplemented by reference TRBV5-1 and TRBJ1-1, the full variable domain reads KAGVTQTPRYLIKTRGQQVTLSCSPISGHRSVSWYQQTPGQGLQFLFEYFSETQRNKGNFPGRFSGRQFSNSRSEMNVSTLELGDSALYLCASSWDGGGTTEAFFGQGTRLTVV.

The CDR3 region is CASSLLFPTEAFF. The CDR3 DNA is TGTGCCAGCAGCTTATTATTTCCGACTGAAGCTTTCTTT. The chain couples TRBV7-2 to TRBJ1-1; no definite D call. The germline V and J ends were trimmed by 2 bases and 5 bases, with 9 bases remaining between them. Germline V gene data show CDR1 as SGHTA and CDR2 as FQGNSA. The CDR3 consists of 13 residues. The variable domain in full, completed from reference TRBV7-2 and TRBJ1-1, reads GAGVSQSPSNKVTEKGKDVELRCDPISGHTALYWYRQSLGQGLEFLIYFQGNSAPDKSGLPSDRFSAERTGGSVSTLTIQRTQQEDSAVYLCASSLLFPTEAFFGQGTRLTVV.

The genes are TRBV27 and TRBJ2-1; 9 nucleotides align to TRBD2. CDR3 length equals 13 residues. Germline V gene sequence: CDR1 MNHEY, CDR2 SMNVEV (reference sequence). V dropped 4 bases and J dropped 8; count of bases not matched to a gene: 3. CDR3 nucleotides: TGTGCCAGCAGTTCGGGACTAGCTGATGAGCAGTTCTTC. As protein: CASSSGLADEQFF.

Only one count was recorded for this clone. The chain recombines TRBV19 with TRBJ1-6; 7 positions match TRBD1. The V and J ends lost 10 bases and 9 bases, in that order; junction bases with no gene match: 9. The CDR3 consists of 13 residues. Per germline, CDR1 LNHDA and CDR2 SQIVND (reference sequence). CDR3 amino acids: CATSGGAGSPLHF. The CDR3 DNA follows: TGTGCCACCTCAGGGGGGGCCGGTTCACCCCTCCACTTT. The variable domain in full, with the rest retrieved from reference TRBV19 and TRBJ1-6, is DGGITQSPKYLFRKEGQNVTLSCEQNLNHDAMYWYRQDPGQGLRLIYYSQIVNDFQKGDIAEGYSVSREKKESFPLTVTSAQKNPTAFYLCATSGGAGSPLHFGNGTRLTVT.

The rearrangement uses TRBV4-1 and TRBJ1-2; D unresolved. With 0 bases removed from V and 2 bases from J, the gap between germline ends came to 7 bases. Germline V lookup: CDR1 MGHRA, CDR2 YSYEKL. The CDR3 length is 14 residues. This chain's CDR3 is CASSQEKPNYGYTF. CDR3 sequence (DNA): TGCGCCAGCAGCCAAGAGAAGCCAAACTATGGCTACACCTTC.

The gene calls are TRBV19 and TRBJ2-2; 9 bases align to TRBD1. Germline V CDR1 and CDR2: LNHDA, SQIVND (reference sequence). The CDR3 sequence is 16 residues long. J was trimmed by 6 bases and V by 5 bases; bases with no gene match: 10. The CDR3 is CASSPLIQGAAGELFF. The CDR3 nucleotides are TGTGCCAGTAGTCCCCTGATACAGGGGGCGGCCGGGGAGCTGTTTTTT.

J is TRBJ2-1 and V is TRBV5-1; 8 bases align to TRBD1. The trim removed 3 bases at V and 6 bases at J, leaving 11 bases unmatched. This CDR3 region has 16 residues. Germline loops: CDR1 SGHRS, CDR2 YFSETQ. CDR3 protein: CASSWKGQGGVNEQFF. The CDR3 DNA sequence: TGCGCCAGCAGCTGGAAAGGACAGGGAGGAGTCAATGAGCAGTTCTTC. Together with reference TRBV5-1 and TRBJ2-1, the CDR3 gives the full variable domain: KAGVTQTPRYLIKTRGQQVTLSCSPISGHRSVSWYQQTPGQGLQFLFEYFSETQRNKGNFPGRFSGRQFSNSRSEMNVSTLELGDSALYLCASSWKGQGGVNEQFFGPGTRLTVL.

V is TRBV5-6 and J is TRBJ2-2; 7 bases fit TRBD2. The CDR3 is made up of 16 amino acids. Germline V lookup: CDR1 SGHDT, CDR2 YYEEEE. Trimming took 4 bases from V and 6 from J; bases not matched to a gene: 12. The CDR3 bases are TGTGCCAGCAGCCTTTTGATGGCGGGAGCCCCCGGGGAGCTGTTTTTT. It specifies CASSLLMAGAPGELFF.

The rearrangement uses TRBV16 and TRBJ2-7; 12 bases map to TRBD1. This CDR3 region has 15 residues. The trim removed 3 bases at V and 4 bases at J, leaving 4 bases unmatched. Germline loops: CDR1 KGHSY, CDR2 FQNENV. The CDR3 DNA reads TGTGCCAGCAGCCATCCGGGACAGGGGGCTTACGAGCAGTACTTC. Amino acids: CASSHPGQGAYEQYF.

J is TRBJ2-7 and V is TRBV19, with no clear D. The CDR3 loop spans 15 amino acids. Trimming took 3 bases from V and 0 from J, leaving 12 bases between them. Germline CDR1 reads LNHDA; CDR2 reads SQIVND (reference sequence). The CDR3 loop is CASSIALAGSYEQYF. The DNA of the CDR3 is TGTGCCAGTAGTATTGCCCTGGCTGGCTCCTACGAGCAGTACTTC.

This clone was counted once. DNA of the CDR3: TGTGCCAGCTCCGATCTAGGGGGCTACGAGCAGTACTTC. This translates into CASSDLGGYEQYF. The chain carries TRBV27 and TRBJ2-7, with a tentative D call TRBD1 (6 bases). The V and J ends lost 8 bases and 3 bases respectively, with 14 bases between them. The length of the CDR3 is 13 residues. Per the germline V gene, CDR1 is MNHEY and CDR2 is SMNVEV (reference sequence).

This chain uses TRBV5-5 with TRBJ2-7, with D possibly matching TRBD2 (5 bases). From germline, CDR1 is SGHKS and CDR2 YYEKEE (reference sequence). The V end lost 4 bases, the J end lost 3 bases, and 11 bases lay between the germline ends. This CDR3 comprises 13 residues. The CDR3: CASSAGLIYEQYF. The CDR3 region has the DNA TGTGCCAGCAGCGCGGGTCTTATCTACGAGCAGTACTTC.

CDR3 amino acids: CASSFFKGSPLHF. CDR3 DNA sequence: TGTGCCAGCAGTTTCTTCAAGGGGTCACCCCTCCACTTT. V usage is TRBV27 and J usage is TRBJ1-6; a weak D match, TRBD1 (5 bases). This CDR3 comprises 13 residues. Germline V CDR1 and CDR2: MNHEY, SMNVEV (reference sequence). V dropped 3 bases and J dropped 10 bases, with 10 bases sitting between them.

The gene calls are TRBV28 and TRBJ1-1; tentatively, D is TRBD1 (6 bases). In germline, CDR1 is MDHEN, CDR2 SYDVKM. Trimming shortened V by 5 bases and J by 1 base, and 11 bases separated the two germline ends. The CDR3 length is 14 residues. CDR3 nucleotide sequence: TGTGCCAGCAGTCAACAGGGCGGGAACACTGAAGCTTTCTTT. Protein sequence: CASSQQGGNTEAFF.

This clone is a singleton in its sample. The chain carries TRBV4-3 and TRBJ2-1; D uncertain. The CDR3 covers 15 residues. Germline loops: CDR1 LGHNA, CDR2 YSLEER. V lost 1 base, J lost 9 bases, and 16 bases lay in between. The CDR3 loop reads CASSQGLALMREQFF. The CDR3 coding sequence is TGCGCCAGCAGCCAAGGGCTTGCGTTGATGCGTGAGCAGTTCTTC.

This chain uses TRBV2 with TRBJ1-3; perhaps TRBD1 as D (5 bases). Germline lookup yields CDR1 SNHLY and CDR2 FYNNEI. The CDR3 runs to 16 residues. V shed 6 bases and J shed 0 bases, with 15 bases lying between them. CDR3 region: CASSNPPDSSGNTIYF. In DNA, the CDR3 is TGTGCCAGCAGCAACCCCCCTGACAGCTCTGGAAACACCATATATTTT.

The V and J genes are TRBV11-2 and TRBJ2-7; D gene ambiguous. The CDR3 is 14 amino acids. Germline V gives CDR1 SGHAT, CDR2 FQNNGV. The germline V and J ends were trimmed by 1 base and 3 bases, with 10 bases remaining between them. The CDR3 DNA reads TGTGCCAGCAGCTTAGTTCTCAGGATCTACGAGCAGTACTTC. Its translation: CASSLVLRIYEQYF.